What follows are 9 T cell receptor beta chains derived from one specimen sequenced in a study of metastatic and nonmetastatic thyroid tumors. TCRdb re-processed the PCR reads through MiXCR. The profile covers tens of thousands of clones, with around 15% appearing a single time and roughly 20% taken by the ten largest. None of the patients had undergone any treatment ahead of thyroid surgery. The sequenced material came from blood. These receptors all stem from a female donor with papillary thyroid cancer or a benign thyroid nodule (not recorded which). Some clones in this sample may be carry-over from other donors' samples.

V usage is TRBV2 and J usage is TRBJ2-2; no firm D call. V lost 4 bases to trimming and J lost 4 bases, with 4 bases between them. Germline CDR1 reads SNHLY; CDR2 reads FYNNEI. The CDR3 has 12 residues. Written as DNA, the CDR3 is TGTGCCAGCAGTGGTGGCACCGGGGAGCTGTTTTTT. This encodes CASSGGTGELFF. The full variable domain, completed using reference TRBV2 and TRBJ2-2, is EPEVTQTPSHQVTQMGQEVILRCVPISNHLYFYWYRQILGQKVEFLVSFYNNEISEKSEIFDDQFSVERPDGSNFTLKIRSTKLEDSAMYFCASSGGTGELFFGEGSRLTVL.

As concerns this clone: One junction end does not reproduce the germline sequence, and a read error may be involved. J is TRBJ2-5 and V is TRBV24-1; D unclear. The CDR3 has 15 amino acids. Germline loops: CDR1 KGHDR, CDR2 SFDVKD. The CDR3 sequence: CATSDTRGDQETQNF. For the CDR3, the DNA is TGTGCCACCAGTGACACTCGCGGTGACCAAGAGACCCAGAACTTC.

The CDR3 DNA follows: TGTGCCAGCAGCTTTTGGACTTTGTATAGCACAGATACGCAGTATTTT. The encoded protein is CASSFWTLYSTDTQYF. The chain uses TRBV7-8 and TRBJ2-3; possible D gene TRBD2, 5 bases. Trimming cost V 3 bases and J 0 bases, with 13 bases left between them. The CDR3 extends over 16 amino acids. Germline V gene data show CDR1 as SGHVS and CDR2 as FQNEAQ.

This CDR3 is CSARGAVDYYQYF. As DNA, the CDR3 is TGCAGTGCTAGGGGAGCGGTGGACTACTATCAGTACTTC. The chain recombines TRBV20-1 with TRBJ2-7; possible D gene TRBD2, 6 bases. The CDR3 has 13 residues. V shed 3 bases and J shed 10 bases, with 19 bases lying between them. The germline CDR1 and CDR2 sequences are DFQATT and SNEGSKA (reference sequence).

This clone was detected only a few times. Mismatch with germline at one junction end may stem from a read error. Here the CDR3 reads CAILARGSNQPQHF. In nucleotides, the CDR3 is TGCGCCATCCTAGCCCGGGGGAGCAATCAGCCCCAGCATTTT. The chain employs TRBV19 and TRBJ1-5; tentatively, D is TRBD1 (5 bases). The CDR3 sequence is 14 residues long. Per germline, CDR1 LNHDA and CDR2 SQIVND (reference sequence).

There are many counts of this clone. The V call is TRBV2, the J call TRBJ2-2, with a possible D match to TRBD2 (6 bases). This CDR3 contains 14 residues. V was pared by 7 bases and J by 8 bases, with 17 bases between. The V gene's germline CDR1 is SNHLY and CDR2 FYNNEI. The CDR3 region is CASKRGDPPGELFF. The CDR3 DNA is TGTGCCAGCAAACGCGGGGACCCGCCTGGGGAGCTGTTTTTT.

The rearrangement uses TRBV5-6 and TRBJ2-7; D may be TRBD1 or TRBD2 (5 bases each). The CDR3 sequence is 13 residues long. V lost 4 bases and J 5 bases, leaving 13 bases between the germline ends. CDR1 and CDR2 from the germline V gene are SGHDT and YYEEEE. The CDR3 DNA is TGTGCCAGCAGCCGGGACCTGAGGGACGAGCAGTACTTC. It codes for CASSRDLRDEQYF.

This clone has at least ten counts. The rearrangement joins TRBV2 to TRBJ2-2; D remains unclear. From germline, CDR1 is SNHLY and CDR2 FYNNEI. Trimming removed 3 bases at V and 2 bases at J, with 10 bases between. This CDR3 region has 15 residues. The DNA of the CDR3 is TGTGCCAGCAGTGATAGATCCAGAAACACCGGGGAGCTGTTTTTT. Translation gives CASSDRSRNTGELFF. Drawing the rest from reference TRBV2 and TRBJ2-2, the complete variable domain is EPEVTQTPSHQVTQMGQEVILRCVPISNHLYFYWYRQILGQKVEFLVSFYNNEISEKSEIFDDQFSVERPDGSNFTLKIRSTKLEDSAMYFCASSDRSRNTGELFFGEGSRLTVL.

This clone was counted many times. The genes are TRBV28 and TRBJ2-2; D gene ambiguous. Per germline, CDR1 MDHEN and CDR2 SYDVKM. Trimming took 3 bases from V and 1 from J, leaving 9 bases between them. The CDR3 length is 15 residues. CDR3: CASSFSGWNTGELFF. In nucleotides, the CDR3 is TGTGCCAGCAGTTTTTCCGGGTGGAACACCGGGGAGCTGTTTTTT.